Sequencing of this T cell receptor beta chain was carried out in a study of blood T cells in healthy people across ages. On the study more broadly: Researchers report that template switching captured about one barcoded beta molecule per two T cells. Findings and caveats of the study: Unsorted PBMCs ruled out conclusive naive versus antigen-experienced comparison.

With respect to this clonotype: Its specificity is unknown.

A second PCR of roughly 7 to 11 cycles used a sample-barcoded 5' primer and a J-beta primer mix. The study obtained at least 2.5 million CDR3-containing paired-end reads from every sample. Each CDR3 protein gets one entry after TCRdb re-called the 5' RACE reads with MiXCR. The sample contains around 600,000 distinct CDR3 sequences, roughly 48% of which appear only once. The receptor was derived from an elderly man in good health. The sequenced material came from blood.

As DNA, the CDR3 is TGTGCCAGCAGTGCGGGCCGGACAGGGGAGCAGTTCTTC. Translating gives CASSAGRTGEQFF. The chain employs TRBV27 and TRBJ2-1; 8 bases line up with TRBD1. CDR3 length: 13 residues. CDR1 and CDR2 from the germline V gene are MNHEY and SMNVEV (reference sequence). V lost 5 bases, J lost 10 bases, and 7 bases stayed unmatched.